Below, 10 T cell receptor beta chains from the same sample are listed, as sequenced in a study of blood T cell repertoires in COVID-19. Data came from immunoSEQ multiplex PCR; TCRdb stores just in-frame clones and leaves some out. The sample has some 140,000 clones; approximately 89% are singletons. Sequenced material: peripheral blood. These receptors originate from a human donor in a cohort sampled during active COVID-19.

The V gene is TRBV11-3, the J gene TRBJ2-5; 9 bases are a match to TRBD1. Trimming removed 3 bases from V and 5 bases from J; junction bases left unmatched: 10. CDR1 is SGHNT, CDR2 YENEEA, per germline. The length of the CDR3 is 16 residues. The CDR3 coding sequence is TGTGCCAGCAGCTTCGGGGACAGGGAAGCGGGGGAGACCCAGTACTTC. The encoded protein is CASSFGDREAGETQYF.

V is TRBV3-1 (or the pseudogene TRBV3-2) and J is TRBJ2-6; D might be TRBD2 (6 bases). Trimming pared 4 bases from V and 1 base from J, leaving 11 bases between. The CDR3 extends over 16 amino acids. The germline V gene encodes CDR1 LGHDT and CDR2 YNNKEL (reference sequence). CDR3 sequence reads: CASSPLSGSGANVLTF. As DNA, the CDR3 is TGTGCCAGCAGCCCCCTCAGCGGGTCTGGGGCCAACGTCCTGACTTTC.

The rearrangement joins TRBV9 to TRBJ1-6; D might be TRBD1 (6 bases). V gave up 0 bases and J gave up 9 bases, with 16 bases separating them. CDR3 length: 16 amino acids. Germline-derived CDR1 and CDR2 are SGDLS and YYNGEE. Here the CDR3 reads CASSVDQGRVGSPLHF. The CDR3 bases are TGTGCCAGCAGCGTAGATCAGGGGCGCGTAGGTTCACCCCTCCACTTT. The full variable domain, with the rest looked up from reference TRBV9 and TRBJ1-6, is DSGVTQTPKHLITATGQRVTLRCSPRSGDLSVYWYQQSLDQGLQFLIQYYNGEERAKGNILERFSAQQFPDLHSELNLSSLELGDSALYFCASSVDQGRVGSPLHFGNGTRLTVT.

The chain recombines TRBV5-1 with TRBJ1-2; maybe TRBD1 (5 bases). V shed 0 bases and J shed 5 bases, with 8 bases lying between them. The length of the CDR3 is 13 residues. Germline CDR1 is SGHRS and CDR2 is YFSETQ. The CDR3 DNA reads as TGCGCCAGCAGCTTGGGACAGATATATGGCTACACCTTC. It translates to CASSLGQIYGYTF.

Only one count was recorded for this clone. The chain joins TRBV9 to TRBJ2-5, with D perhaps matching TRBD2 (5 bases). The CDR3 consists of 14 residues. Germline lookup yields CDR1 SGDLS and CDR2 YYNGEE. V was shortened by 0 bases and J by 4 bases, with 10 bases between the two germline ends. The CDR3 spells CASSVGGEAETQYF. CDR3 coding DNA: TGTGCCAGCAGCGTAGGGGGAGAGGCAGAGACCCAGTACTTC.

The chain employs TRBV11-3 and TRBJ2-7; 8 nucleotides match TRBD1. The CDR3 totals 15 residues. Losses at the gene ends were 4 bases for V and 1 base for J; bases not matched to a gene: 6. The germline gives CDR1 SGHNT, CDR2 YENEEA. The CDR3 loop is CASSSQGARSYEQYV. The CDR3 DNA follows: TGTGCCAGCAGCTCCCAGGGGGCGAGGTCCTACGAGCAGTACGTC.

This chain connects TRBV19 to TRBJ2-3; D unclear. Germline V CDR1 and CDR2: LNHDA, SQIVND (reference sequence). CDR3 length: 15 amino acids. The V and J ends lost 2 bases and 0 bases respectively, with 9 bases between them. The CDR3 nucleotides read TGTGCCAGTAGTATACAGGCCCTTAGCACAGATACGCAGTATTTT. Encoded protein: CASSIQALSTDTQYF.

The V gene is TRBV6-5, the J gene TRBJ1-1; D uncertain. V lost 0 bases to trimming and J lost 5 bases, with 13 bases between them. The germline V gene has CDR1 MNHEY and CDR2 SVGAGI. This CDR3 spans 15 amino acids. CDR3 in amino acids: CASSYSTLGGTEAFF. The CDR3 DNA reads as TGTGCCAGCAGTTACTCTACCCTGGGAGGGACTGAAGCTTTCTTT.

V usage is TRBV24-1 and J usage is TRBJ2-1, with 7 bases identical to TRBD1. This CDR3 is 15 amino acids long. J was trimmed by 1 base and V by 4 bases; bases with no gene match: 3. In germline, CDR1 is KGHDR, CDR2 SFDVKD. DNA for the CDR3: TGTGCCACCAGTGACAACAGGGGATCCTACAATGAGCAGTTCTTC. Protein sequence: CATSDNRGSYNEQFF.

The chain recombines TRBV3-1 (or the pseudogene TRBV3-2) with TRBJ2-5, with a possible D match to TRBD2 (6 bases). V dropped 4 bases and J dropped 5 bases, with 20 bases sitting between them. The CDR3 length is 16 residues. Germline V gives CDR1 LGHDT, CDR2 YNNKEL (reference sequence). CDR3 DNA: TGTGCCAGCAGCCGACCCTCTGTGTCGGGGGTGGAGACCCAGTACTTC. This sequence encodes CASSRPSVSGVETQYF.